The present TCR delta chain was sequenced within a study of gamma-delta T cells after stem cell transplantation (TCRdb year 2016). Turning to this clone: Its antigen specificity is not known. Base qualities are not at hand, and no much larger clone is one base apart.

The library was built by means of RT-PCR. Sequenced using an Illumina MiSeq. Clones were re-identified by TCRdb from the public reads with CATT, and rows with the same DNA were merged. The sample table contains 2,500 or so delta-chain clones; only one count was recorded for about 3% of them. Of the sample, approximately 55% falls within the top ten clones. From the germline V gene, CDR1 is GEAIGNYY and CDR2 is EKD. Relative to germline, V is missing 7 bases and J is missing 7 bases, with 22 bases of the junction outside any gene match. The CDR3 runs 17 residues from the cysteine to the phenylalanine. Only the CDR3 region is kept as DNA, spanning 51 bases read in frame from base 1.

The sequence joins TRDV2 to TRDJ1; TRDD3 lines up with 8 middle nucleotides. The specimen was gamma-delta T cells. The receptor's source is a human donor. It is not recorded whose cells these are; they may come from a transplant donor. In nucleotides, the sequence is TGTGCCTGCGATGGAGTGGGAATGAGGGATACGAAAGTTAAACTCATCTTT. The encoded protein is CACDGVGMRDTKVKLIF.